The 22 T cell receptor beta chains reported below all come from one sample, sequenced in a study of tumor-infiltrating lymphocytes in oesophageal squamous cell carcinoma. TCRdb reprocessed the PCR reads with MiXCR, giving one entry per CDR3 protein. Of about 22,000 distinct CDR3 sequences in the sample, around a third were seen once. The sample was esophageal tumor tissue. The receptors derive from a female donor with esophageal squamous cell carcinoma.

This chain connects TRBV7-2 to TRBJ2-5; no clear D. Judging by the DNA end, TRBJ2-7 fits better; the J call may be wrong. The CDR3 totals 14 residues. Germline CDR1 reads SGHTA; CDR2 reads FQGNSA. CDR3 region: CASSLEGRRYEQYF. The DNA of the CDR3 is TGTGCCAGCAGCTTAGAGGGTAGGAGATACGAGCAGTACTTC.

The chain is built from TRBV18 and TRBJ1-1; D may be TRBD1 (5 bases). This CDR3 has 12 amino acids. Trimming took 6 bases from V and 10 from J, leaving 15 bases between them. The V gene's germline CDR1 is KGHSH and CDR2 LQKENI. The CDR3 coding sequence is TGTGCCAGCTCGTATGGGGGGGAGCGAGCTTTCTTT. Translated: CASSYGGERAFF.

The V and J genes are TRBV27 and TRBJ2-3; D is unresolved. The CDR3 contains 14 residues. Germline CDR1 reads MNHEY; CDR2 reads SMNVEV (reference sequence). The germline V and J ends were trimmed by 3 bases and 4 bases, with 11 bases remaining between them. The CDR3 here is CASSFARSADTQYF. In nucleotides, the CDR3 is TGTGCCAGCAGTTTTGCGCGGAGCGCAGATACGCAGTATTTT.

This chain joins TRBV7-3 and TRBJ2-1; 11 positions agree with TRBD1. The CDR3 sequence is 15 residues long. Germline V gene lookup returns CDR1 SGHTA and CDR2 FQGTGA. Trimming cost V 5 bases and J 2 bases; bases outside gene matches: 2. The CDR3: CASSKGQGAYNEQFF. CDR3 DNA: TGTGCCAGCAGCAAGGGACAGGGGGCCTACAATGAGCAGTTCTTC.

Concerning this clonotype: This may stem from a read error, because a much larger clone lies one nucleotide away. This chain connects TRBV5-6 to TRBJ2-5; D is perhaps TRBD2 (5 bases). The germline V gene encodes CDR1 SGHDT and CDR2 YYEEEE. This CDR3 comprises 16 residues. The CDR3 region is CASSLPFIKYTGELYF. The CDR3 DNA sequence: TGTGCCAGCAGCCTCCCCTTTATTAAGTACACCGGGGAGCTGTATTTT.

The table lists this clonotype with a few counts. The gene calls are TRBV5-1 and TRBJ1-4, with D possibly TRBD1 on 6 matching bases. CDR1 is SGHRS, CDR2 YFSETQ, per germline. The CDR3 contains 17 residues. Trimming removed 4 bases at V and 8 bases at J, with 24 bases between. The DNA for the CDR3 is TGCGCCAGCAGCCCCCGCAGGGGCGAGGGTAACAGCGAAAAACTGTTTTTT. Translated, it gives CASSPRRGEGNSEKLFF.

The DNA for the CDR3 is TGTGCCAGCAGCTTTTACCGACCGGGGGAGACCCAGTACTTC. It specifies CASSFYRPGETQYF. This chain uses TRBV7-8 with TRBJ2-5; possibly TRBD2 for D (5 bases). Trimming took off 3 bases at V and 5 bases at J, with 13 bases between the two ends. CDR3 length: 14 residues. Germline V gives CDR1 SGHVS, CDR2 FQNEAQ. Supplemented by reference TRBV7-8 and TRBJ2-5, the full variable domain reads GAGVSQSPRYKVAKRGQDVALRCDPISGHVSLFWYQQALGQGPEFLTYFQNEAQLDKSGLPSDRFFAERPEGSVSTLKIQRTQQEDSAVYLCASSFYRPGETQYFGPGTRLLVL.

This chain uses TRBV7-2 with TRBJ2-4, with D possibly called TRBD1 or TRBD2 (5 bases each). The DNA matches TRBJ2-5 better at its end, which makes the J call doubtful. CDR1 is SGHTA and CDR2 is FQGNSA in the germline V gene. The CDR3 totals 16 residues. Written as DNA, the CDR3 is TGTGCCAGCAGCTCGTATCGGGACCTCGGAATACAGACCCAGTACTTC. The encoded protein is CASSSYRDLGIQTQYF.

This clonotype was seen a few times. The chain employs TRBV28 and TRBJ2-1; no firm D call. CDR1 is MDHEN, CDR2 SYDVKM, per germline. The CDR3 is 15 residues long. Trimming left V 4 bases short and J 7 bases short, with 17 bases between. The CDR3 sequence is CASSSLLGPQNEQFF. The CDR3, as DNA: TGTGCCAGCAGTTCCCTGCTCGGCCCACAAAATGAGCAGTTCTTC.

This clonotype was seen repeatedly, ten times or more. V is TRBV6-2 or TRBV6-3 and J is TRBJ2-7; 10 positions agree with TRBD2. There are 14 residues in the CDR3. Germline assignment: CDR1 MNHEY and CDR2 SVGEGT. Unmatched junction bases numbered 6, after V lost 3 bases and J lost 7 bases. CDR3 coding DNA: TGTGCCAGCAGTTATCTAGCGGGAGATTATGAGCAGTACTTC. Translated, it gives CASSYLAGDYEQYF.

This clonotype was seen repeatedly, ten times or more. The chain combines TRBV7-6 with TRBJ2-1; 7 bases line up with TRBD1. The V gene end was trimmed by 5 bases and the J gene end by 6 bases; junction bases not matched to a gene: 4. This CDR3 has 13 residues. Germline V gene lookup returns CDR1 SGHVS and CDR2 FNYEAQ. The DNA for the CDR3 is TGTGCCAGCAGCCAGGGGGACCTCAATGAGCAGTTCTTC. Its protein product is CASSQGDLNEQFF.

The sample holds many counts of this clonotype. The chain's CDR3 is CASSLGQGGYGYTF. The DNA of the CDR3 is TGTGCCAGCAGTTTGGGACAGGGCGGCTATGGCTACACCTTC. The chain links TRBV27 to TRBJ1-2; 9 bases are shared with TRBD1. There are 14 residues in the CDR3. J gave up 4 bases and V 3 bases, and 3 bases lay outside the gene matches. Germline V gives CDR1 MNHEY, CDR2 SMNVEV (reference sequence).

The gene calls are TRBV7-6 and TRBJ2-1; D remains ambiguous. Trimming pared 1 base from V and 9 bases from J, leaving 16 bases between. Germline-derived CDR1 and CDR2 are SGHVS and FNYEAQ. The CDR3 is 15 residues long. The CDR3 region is CASSLGRQVTGEQFF. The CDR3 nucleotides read TGTGCCAGCAGCTTAGGGCGGCAGGTTACGGGTGAGCAGTTCTTC. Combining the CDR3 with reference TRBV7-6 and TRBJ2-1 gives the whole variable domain GAGVSQSPRYKVTKRGQDVALRCDPISGHVSLYWYRQALGQGPEFLTYFNYEAQQDKSGLPNDRFSAERPEGSISTLTIQRTEQRDSAMYRCASSLGRQVTGEQFFGPGTRLTVL.

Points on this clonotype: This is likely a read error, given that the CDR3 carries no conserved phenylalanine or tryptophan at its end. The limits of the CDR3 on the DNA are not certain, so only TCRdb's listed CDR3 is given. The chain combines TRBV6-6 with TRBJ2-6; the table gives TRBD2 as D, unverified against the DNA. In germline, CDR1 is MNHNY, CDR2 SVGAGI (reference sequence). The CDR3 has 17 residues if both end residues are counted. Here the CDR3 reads CASNRGLAGVVEQYFGA.

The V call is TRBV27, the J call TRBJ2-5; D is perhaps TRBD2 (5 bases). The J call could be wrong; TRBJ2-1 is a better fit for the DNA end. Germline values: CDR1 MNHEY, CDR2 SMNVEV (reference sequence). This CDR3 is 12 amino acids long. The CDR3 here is CASSGESNEQFF. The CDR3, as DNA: TGTGCCAGCAGTGGGGAGAGCAATGAGCAGTTCTTC.

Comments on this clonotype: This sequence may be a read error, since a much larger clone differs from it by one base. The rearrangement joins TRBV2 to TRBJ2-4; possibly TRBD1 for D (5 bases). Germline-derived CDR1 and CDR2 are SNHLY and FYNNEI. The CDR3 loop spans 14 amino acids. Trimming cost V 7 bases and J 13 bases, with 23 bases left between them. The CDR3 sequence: CASNHRRSYNEQYF. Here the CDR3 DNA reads TGTGCCAGCAATCACAGGCGGTCCTACAATGAGCAGTACTTC.

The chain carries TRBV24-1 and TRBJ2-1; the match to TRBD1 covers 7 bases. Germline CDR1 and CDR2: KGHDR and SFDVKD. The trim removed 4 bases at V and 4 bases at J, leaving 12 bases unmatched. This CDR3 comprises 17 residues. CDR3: CATSDHRTGWVYNEQFF. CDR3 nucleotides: TGTGCCACCAGTGACCATCGGACAGGTTGGGTTTACAATGAGCAGTTCTTC.

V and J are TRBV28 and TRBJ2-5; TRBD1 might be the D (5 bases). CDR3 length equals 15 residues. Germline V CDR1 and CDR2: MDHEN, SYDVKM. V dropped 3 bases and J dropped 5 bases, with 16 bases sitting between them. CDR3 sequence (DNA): TGTGCCAGCAGTTTCCGCGGACATCTGGGGGAGACCCAGTACTTC. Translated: CASSFRGHLGETQYF.

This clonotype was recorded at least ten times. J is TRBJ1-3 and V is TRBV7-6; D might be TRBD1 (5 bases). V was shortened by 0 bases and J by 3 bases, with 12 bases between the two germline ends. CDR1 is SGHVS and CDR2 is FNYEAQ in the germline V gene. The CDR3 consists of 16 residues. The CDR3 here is CASSLAEPGIGNTIYF. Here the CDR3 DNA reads TGTGCCAGCAGCTTAGCGGAGCCAGGGATTGGAAACACCATATATTTT.

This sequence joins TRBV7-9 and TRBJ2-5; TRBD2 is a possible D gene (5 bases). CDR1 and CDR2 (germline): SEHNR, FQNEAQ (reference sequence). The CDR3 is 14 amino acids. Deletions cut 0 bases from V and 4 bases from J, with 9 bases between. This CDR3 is CASSLAAGRETQYF. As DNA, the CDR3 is TGTGCCAGCAGCTTAGCGGCGGGTCGAGAGACCCAGTACTTC.

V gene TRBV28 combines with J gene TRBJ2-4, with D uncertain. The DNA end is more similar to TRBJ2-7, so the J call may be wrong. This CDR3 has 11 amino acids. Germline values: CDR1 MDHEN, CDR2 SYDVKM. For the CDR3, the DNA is TGTGCCAGCAGCGAACGGGACGAGCAGTACTTC. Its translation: CASSERDEQYF.

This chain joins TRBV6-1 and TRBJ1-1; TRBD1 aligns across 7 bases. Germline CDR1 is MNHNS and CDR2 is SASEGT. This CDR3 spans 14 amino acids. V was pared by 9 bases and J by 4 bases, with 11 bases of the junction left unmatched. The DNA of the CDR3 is TGTGCCAGTTGGGGCAGACCAGGGGGCACTGAAGCTTTCTTT. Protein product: CASWGRPGGTEAFF.